This T cell receptor beta chain stems from a study of shared clonotypes between healthy human individuals. The CDR3 length is 16 residues. Per germline, CDR1 SGHAT and CDR2 FQNNGV. Trimming cost V 5 bases and J 0 bases; bases outside gene matches: 9. This table comes from immunoSEQ multiplex PCR, and its TCRdb copy is limited to in-frame clones, with some not included. The sample shows approximately 240,000 clones, 50% to 80% of them seen only once. The specimen was memory CD4+ T cells sorted from blood. Subset here: CD45RA-negative fraction. The clonotype was recovered from a man between 25 and 39 years old in good health. J is TRBJ2-7 and V is TRBV11-2, with 8 bases lining up with TRBD2. The CDR3 sequence is CASSPYSGKSSYEQYF. In nucleotides, the CDR3 is TGTGCCAGCAGCCCTTATAGCGGGAAAAGCTCCTACGAGCAGTACTTC.